This passage covers 10 T cell receptor beta chains from one sample sequenced in a study of regulatory dendritic cells for organ transplantation. Profiling relied on immunoSEQ multiplex PCR, and the TCRdb table lists in-frame clones only, not all of them. The sample records 25,000 to 30,000 clones, approximately 81% being singletons. What was sequenced was naive CD8+ T cells from blood. The subset was: CD45RA+ naive T cells. The receptor set was obtained from a human donor in good health.

This sequence joins TRBV6-5 and TRBJ2-5, with a possible D match to TRBD2 (7 bases). Germline V gene data show CDR1 as MNHEY and CDR2 as SVGAGI. Trimming took 7 bases from V and 0 from J, leaving 15 bases between them. This CDR3 is 15 amino acids long. CDR3 nucleotide sequence: TGTGCCAGCACCTTCTCGGGGGGCAACCAAGAGACCCAGTACTTC. It specifies CASTFSGGNQETQYF.

The V and J genes are TRBV4-3 and TRBJ1-2; D is uncertain. Trimming pared 0 bases from V and 0 bases from J, leaving 14 bases between. Germline V lookup: CDR1 LGHNA, CDR2 YSLEER. The CDR3 loop spans 17 amino acids. The CDR3 DNA sequence: TGCGCCAGCAGCCAAGATGGTTCCGGGGAGGCTAACTATGGCTACACCTTC. This codes for CASSQDGSGEANYGYTF.

The chain uses TRBV5-6 and TRBJ1-3; no definite D call. V was pared by 0 bases and J by 2 bases, with 9 bases between. CDR1 and CDR2 from the germline V gene are SGHDT and YYEEEE. There are 15 residues in the CDR3. The CDR3 protein is CASSLVAGTGNTIYF. CDR3 nucleotide sequence: TGTGCCAGCAGCTTGGTGGCCGGGACTGGAAACACCATATATTTT.

This chain uses TRBV11-1 with TRBJ1-1; 7 nucleotides agree with TRBD1. The CDR3 consists of 16 residues. Germline assignment: CDR1 SGHAT and CDR2 FQDESV (reference sequence). V gave up 3 bases and J gave up 0 bases; unmatched junction bases: 7. CDR3 amino acids: CASSFGNRGLNTEAFF. The CDR3 bases are TGTGCCAGCAGCTTCGGCAACAGGGGCTTGAACACTGAAGCTTTCTTT.

V and J are TRBV11-2 and TRBJ2-7; D may be TRBD1 (7 bases). The CDR3 covers 16 residues. Germline-derived CDR1 and CDR2 are SGHAT and FQNNGV. Trimming shortened V by 3 bases and J by 1 base, and 16 bases separated the two germline ends. This CDR3 reads CASSLEGDSLSYEQYF. CDR3 sequence (DNA): TGTGCCAGCAGCTTGGAGGGGGACAGCCTATCCTACGAGCAGTACTTC. Combining the CDR3 with reference TRBV11-2 and TRBJ2-7 gives the whole variable domain EAGVAQSPRYKIIEKRQSVAFWCNPISGHATLYWYQQILGQGPKLLIQFQNNGVVDDSQLPKDRFSAERLKGVDSTLKIQPAKLEDSAVYLCASSLEGDSLSYEQYFGPGTRLTVT.

This chain uses TRBV4-3 with TRBJ2-7, with 10 bases fitting TRBD1. The CDR3 consists of 14 residues. Looked up from germline, CDR1 is LGHNA and CDR2 is YSLEER. V was clipped by 4 bases and J by 2 bases; unmatched bases: 2. The CDR3 sequence is CASSPGTGAYEQYF. The CDR3 coding sequence is TGCGCCAGCAGCCCAGGGACAGGGGCCTACGAGCAGTACTTC.

The chain employs TRBV29-1 and TRBJ2-7; D possibly corresponds to TRBD1 (5 bases). V dropped 6 bases and J dropped 2 bases, with 8 bases sitting between them. The CDR3 length is 11 residues. Germline CDR1 reads SQVTM; CDR2 reads ANQGSEA. CDR3 sequence: CSVGHAYEQYF. The CDR3 bases are TGCAGCGTGGGGCATGCCTACGAGCAGTACTTC.

This chain joins TRBV10-3 and TRBJ1-5; TRBD1 aligns across 7 bases. Germline V lookup: CDR1 ENHRY, CDR2 SYGVKD. V lost 3 bases to trimming and J lost 3 bases; unmatched junction nucleotides: 8. This CDR3 contains 16 residues. The CDR3 coding sequence is TGTGCCATCAGTGAAGGCAGGGGGGCCAACAATCAGCCCCAGCATTTT. It encodes CAISEGRGANNQPQHF.

The rearrangement links TRBV5-4 to TRBJ1-1, with D hard to call. The CDR3 runs 13 residues. The V end was cut by 0 bases, the J end by 3 bases, with 6 bases between. Germline V gives CDR1 SGHNT, CDR2 YYREEE (reference sequence). CDR3 DNA sequence: TGTGCCAGCAGCTTGGTGGAGGACACTGAAGCTTTCTTT. This gives the protein CASSLVEDTEAFF.

The chain employs TRBV9 and TRBJ2-6; D is perhaps TRBD1 (5 bases). Germline CDR1 SGDLS, CDR2 YYNGEE. CDR3 length: 17 amino acids. V was shortened by 0 bases and J by 0 bases, with 10 bases between the two germline ends. The CDR3 loop is CASSVEGRASGANVLTF. As DNA, the CDR3 is TGTGCCAGCAGCGTAGAAGGCAGGGCCTCTGGGGCCAACGTCCTGACTTTC.